The 31 T cell receptor beta chains given below trace back to one sample, sequenced in a study of T cell changes during pregnancy in multiple sclerosis. Measured with immunoSEQ multiplex PCR; TCRdb has only the in-frame clones, and not every one. The sample lists tens of thousands of clones, 80% to 95% occurring once. The source material was peripheral blood, sampled in the first trimester of pregnancy. The receptors were gathered from a female donor with multiple sclerosis, enrolled in a pregnancy study.

V gene TRBV19 combines with J gene TRBJ1-5; no firm D call. Germline values: CDR1 LNHDA, CDR2 SQIVND (reference sequence). Trimming stripped 10 bases from V and 6 bases from J, with 16 bases between. The CDR3 contains 13 residues. Written as DNA, the CDR3 is TGTGCCACCAAACCGGACTACACTCAGCCCCAGCATTTT. Residues: CATKPDYTQPQHF.

This clone was observed once. The gene calls are TRBV9 and TRBJ2-3, with TRBD1 identical over 11 bases. Germline CDR1 and CDR2: SGDLS and YYNGEE. The CDR3 runs to 17 residues. Germline trimming cut 0 bases from V and 5 bases from J; bases unmatched to any gene: 8. DNA of the CDR3: TGTGCCAGCAGCGTAGGGTGGACAGGGGGCATCGGAGATACGCAGTATTTT. Residues: CASSVGWTGGIGDTQYF.

The DNA of the CDR3 is TGTGCCAGCAGCTATGGGAGGGCAGAGCAGTACTTC. This translates into CASSYGRAEQYF. V gene TRBV11-2 combines with J gene TRBJ2-7, with TRBD2 matching over 7 bases. This CDR3 is 12 amino acids long. The V gene end was trimmed by 4 bases and the J gene end by 7 bases; junction bases not matched to a gene: 4. Germline V CDR1 and CDR2: SGHAT, FQNNGV.

V gene TRBV7-9 combines with J gene TRBJ2-7; 7 bases align to TRBD2. V was clipped by 5 bases and J by 6 bases; unmatched bases: 13. The CDR3 extends over 15 amino acids. CDR1 and CDR2 from the germline V gene are SEHNR and FQNEAQ (reference sequence). The CDR3 region is CASSIGGGRAAEQYF. The CDR3 region has the DNA TGTGCCAGCAGCATCGGGGGTGGGAGGGCCGCCGAGCAGTACTTC. The whole variable domain, filled in from reference TRBV7-9 and TRBJ2-7, reads DTGVSQNPRHKITKRGQNVTFRCDPISEHNRLYWYRQTLGQGPEFLTYFQNEAQLEKSRLLSDRFSAERPKGSFSTLEIQRTEQGDSAMYLCASSIGGGRAAEQYFGPGTRLTVT.

The DNA of the CDR3 is TGTGCCAGCACTCTTTATAGCGGGGCCTCCTACAATGAGCAGTTCTTC. Its translation is CASTLYSGASYNEQFF. This rearrangement joins TRBV27 to TRBJ2-1; 8 nucleotides line up with TRBD2. Germline values: CDR1 MNHEY, CDR2 SMNVEV (reference sequence). V gave up 7 bases and J gave up 0 bases; unmatched junction bases: 8. The CDR3 runs to 16 residues.

The chain is built from TRBV4-2 and TRBJ1-2, with TRBD1 as a possible D gene (5 bases). The CDR3 totals 13 residues. Germline lookup yields CDR1 LGHNA and CDR2 YNFKEQ. Trimming cost V 1 base and J 6 bases, with 9 bases left between them. The CDR3 protein is CASSQVGADGYTF. The CDR3 DNA is TGTGCCAGCAGCCAAGTAGGGGCGGATGGCTACACCTTC.

The rearrangement uses TRBV9 and TRBJ2-7; possible D gene TRBD1, 5 bases. V was trimmed by 0 bases and J by 4 bases, leaving 11 bases between them. The germline CDR1 and CDR2 sequences are SGDLS and YYNGEE. This CDR3 is 14 amino acids long. The CDR3 reads CASSVAGAPYEQYF. CDR3 DNA sequence: TGTGCCAGCAGCGTAGCTGGGGCTCCATACGAGCAGTACTTC. The variable domain in full, with the rest retrieved from reference TRBV9 and TRBJ2-7, is DSGVTQTPKHLITATGQRVTLRCSPRSGDLSVYWYQQSLDQGLQFLIQYYNGEERAKGNILERFSAQQFPDLHSELNLSSLELGDSALYFCASSVAGAPYEQYFGPGTRLTVT.

CDR3 DNA: TGTGCCAGCAGCCTAGCGGGAGGGGGGACAGATACGCAGTATTTT. Its protein is CASSLAGGGTDTQYF. The genes are TRBV28 and TRBJ2-3; 12 bases map to TRBD2. V was pared by 6 bases and J by 3 bases, with 4 bases of the junction left unmatched. Germline assignment: CDR1 MDHEN and CDR2 SYDVKM. The CDR3 totals 15 residues.

The genes are TRBV19 and TRBJ1-3; possible D gene TRBD1, 6 bases. V lost 4 bases and J lost 0, with 10 bases in between. The CDR3 spans 15 residues. Looked up from germline, CDR1 is LNHDA and CDR2 is SQIVND (reference sequence). The CDR3 DNA reads TGTGCCAGTAGTACCACAGGGATCTCTGGAAACACCATATATTTT. Encoded protein: CASSTTGISGNTIYF.

The CDR3 spells CASSRSTPTDTQYF. The DNA of the CDR3 is TGCGCCAGCAGCAGGAGCACGCCTACAGATACGCAGTATTTT. This sequence joins TRBV5-1 and TRBJ2-3; D is ambiguous. CDR3 size: 14 residues. Per germline, CDR1 SGHRS and CDR2 YFSETQ. Trimming took 4 bases from V and 3 from J, leaving 12 bases between them.

The rearrangement links TRBV19 to TRBJ1-2; 9 bases agree with TRBD1. Losses at the gene ends were 10 bases for V and 0 bases for J; bases not matched to a gene: 3. The germline CDR1 and CDR2 sequences are LNHDA and SQIVND (reference sequence). This CDR3 is built from 13 residues. CDR3 DNA: TGTGCCACTGGGACAGGGACTAACTATGGCTACACCTTC. Its translation: CATGTGTNYGYTF.

In the case of this clone: One junction end disagrees with the germline gene, perhaps due to a read error. The rearrangement joins TRBV7-7 to TRBJ2-1; tentative D call: TRBD2 (5 bases). The CDR3 covers 15 residues. Germline-derived CDR1 and CDR2 are SSHAT and FNYEAQ (reference sequence). The CDR3 is CASSPWISENNEQFF. The CDR3 nucleotides are TGTGCTAGCAGCCCATGGATTAGCGAAAACAATGAGCAGTTCTTC.

The CDR3 DNA reads TGTGCCAGCAGCTACACTAGCGGGAGCCGACCTAGCACAGATACGCAGTATTTT. It encodes CASSYTSGSRPSTDTQYF. The gene calls are TRBV28 and TRBJ2-3, with 11 bases fitting TRBD2. In germline, CDR1 is MDHEN, CDR2 SYDVKM. The CDR3 totals 18 residues. J was trimmed by 0 bases and V by 6 bases; bases with no gene match: 11.

This clone was observed a single time. The chain combines TRBV30 with TRBJ2-1; D is uncertain. The V and J ends lost 3 bases and 4 bases respectively, with 19 bases between them. Germline V gives CDR1 GTSNPN, CDR2 SVGIG (reference sequence). The CDR3 consists of 16 residues. CDR3 sequence reads: CAWSETTASSYNEQFF. DNA for the CDR3: TGTGCCTGGAGCGAAACAACCGCAAGTTCGTACAATGAGCAGTTCTTC.

The chain employs TRBV28 and TRBJ1-3; 10 bases fit TRBD1. CDR3 length equals 16 residues. Germline CDR1 reads MDHEN; CDR2 reads SYDVKM. Losses at the gene ends were 4 bases for V and 3 bases for J; bases not matched to a gene: 6. The CDR3 DNA follows: TGTGCCAGCAGTTACCCCGGGACAGGGGTTGGAAACACCATATATTTT. This gives the protein CASSYPGTGVGNTIYF.

The chain uses TRBV6-1 and TRBJ2-3; D uncertain. Trimming took off 0 bases at V and 0 bases at J, with 13 bases between the two ends. The germline CDR1 and CDR2 sequences are MNHNS and SASEGT. The CDR3 loop spans 17 amino acids. CDR3 sequence: CASSEAPPGFSTDTQYF. The CDR3 DNA reads TGTGCCAGCAGTGAAGCGCCCCCCGGGTTTAGCACAGATACGCAGTATTTT.

V is TRBV18 and J is TRBJ2-1; possibly TRBD1 for D (5 bases). Germline assignment: CDR1 KGHSH and CDR2 LQKENI. This CDR3 has 15 residues. V dropped 2 bases and J dropped 5 bases, with 13 bases sitting between them. CDR3 sequence reads: CASSPDRAINNEQFF. CDR3 bases: TGTGCCAGCTCACCAGACAGAGCGATTAACAATGAGCAGTTCTTC.

The genes are TRBV6-5 and TRBJ2-5; TRBD1 matches 9 bases. This CDR3 has 16 amino acids. V shed 0 bases and J 4 bases; nucleotides not matched to a gene: 6. Per the germline V gene, CDR1 is MNHEY and CDR2 is SVGAGI. As DNA, the CDR3 is TGTGCCAGCAGTTACTCTGGGACAGGGACGACAGAGACCCAGTACTTC. It yields the protein CASSYSGTGTTETQYF.

This clone occurred a few times. V is TRBV5-3 and J is TRBJ2-1; TRBD1 matches at 9 bases. TRBV5-3 is reported as an ORF; its role is uncertain. With V trimmed by 0 bases and J by 5 bases, 6 bases remained unmatched. The CDR3 consists of 16 residues. The CDR3 protein is CARSLGWRQGDNEQFF. The CDR3, as DNA: TGTGCCAGAAGCTTGGGTTGGAGACAGGGGGACAATGAGCAGTTCTTC.

The chain carries TRBV10-2 and TRBJ2-7; 8 bases are shared with TRBD1. The CDR3 length is 13 residues. Germline assignment: CDR1 WSHSY and CDR2 SAAADI. V shed 3 bases and J 4 bases; nucleotides not matched to a gene: 2. The CDR3 reads CASSEGQGYEQYF. DNA of the CDR3: TGCGCCAGCAGTGAAGGACAGGGTTACGAGCAGTACTTC.

The rearrangement uses TRBV19 and TRBJ2-2; weak D call: TRBD2 (6 bases). The ends were cut back, 4 bases at V and 0 bases at J, with 15 bases in the middle. The CDR3 sequence is 17 residues long. The germline CDR1 and CDR2 sequences are LNHDA and SQIVND (reference sequence). This CDR3 reads CASSTYFSGSNTGELFF. As DNA, the CDR3 is TGTGCCAGTAGTACGTACTTTAGCGGATCGAACACCGGGGAGCTGTTTTTT. Variable domain in full (rest from reference TRBV19 and TRBJ2-2): DGGITQSPKYLFRKEGQNVTLSCEQNLNHDAMYWYRQDPGQGLRLIYYSQIVNDFQKGDIAEGYSVSREKKESFPLTVTSAQKNPTAFYLCASSTYFSGSNTGELFFGEGSRLTVL.

V usage is TRBV9 and J usage is TRBJ2-6; 7 bases match TRBD2. CDR1 and CDR2 (germline): SGDLS, YYNGEE. This CDR3 has 17 residues. The J segment lost 2 bases and the V segment lost 0 bases, leaving 5 bases of the junction unmatched. This CDR3 is CASSVEKGGTGANVLTF. CDR3 bases: TGTGCCAGCAGCGTAGAAAAGGGAGGGACTGGGGCCAACGTCCTGACTTTC.

The sample holds one count of this clone. The chain combines TRBV11-2 with TRBJ2-5; D might be TRBD2 (6 bases). CDR1 and CDR2 (germline): SGHAT, FQNNGV. This CDR3 is 14 amino acids long. Trimming removed 5 bases from V and 5 bases from J, with 15 bases in between. As DNA, the CDR3 is TGTGCCAGCAGCCTTAGCGGCTCCAGGGAGACCCAGTACTTC. Residues: CASSLSGSRETQYF.

This rearrangement joins TRBV4-3 to TRBJ2-7; TRBD1 might be the D (6 bases). Looked up from germline, CDR1 is LGHNA and CDR2 is YSLEER. Trimming pared 3 bases from V and 3 bases from J, leaving 12 bases between. The CDR3 sequence is 14 residues long. The CDR3 is CASSQPGQLYEQYF. CDR3 bases: TGCGCCAGCAGCCAGCCCGGACAGCTCTACGAGCAGTACTTC.

The chain has TRBV6-5 and TRBJ2-1; no reliable D call. The V and J ends lost 5 bases and 2 bases respectively, with 7 bases between them. The germline V gene encodes CDR1 MNHEY and CDR2 SVGAGI. CDR3 length equals 13 residues. The CDR3 DNA reads as TGTGCCAGCAGTCACGAGACCTACAATGAGCAGTTCTTC. This translates into CASSHETYNEQFF.

The CDR3 here is CASSHKTGGYTF. The CDR3 coding sequence is TGCGCCAGCAGCCACAAAACGGGAGGCTACACCTTC. This chain connects TRBV4-3 to TRBJ1-2; no reliable D call. Germline V gene lookup returns CDR1 LGHNA and CDR2 YSLEER. This CDR3 has 12 residues. V lost 3 bases and J 8 bases, leaving 10 bases between the germline ends.

The rearrangement uses TRBV4-2 and TRBJ2-7, with D possibly being TRBD2 (6 bases). This CDR3 has 13 amino acids. V dropped 3 bases and J dropped 4 bases, with 10 bases sitting between them. The germline V gene encodes CDR1 LGHNA and CDR2 YNFKEQ. CDR3: CASSHAGSYEQYF. In DNA, the CDR3 is TGTGCCAGCAGCCATGCGGGATCTTACGAGCAGTACTTC.

The CDR3 DNA sequence: TGTGCCAGCAGTGAGGCAGGGAAAAGCCACGAGCAGTACTTC. It specifies CASSEAGKSHEQYF. V usage is TRBV6-1 and J usage is TRBJ2-7; perhaps TRBD1 as D (5 bases). The CDR3 contains 14 residues. From germline, CDR1 is MNHNS and CDR2 SASEGT. V was trimmed by 3 bases and J by 5 bases, leaving 14 bases between them.

Here the CDR3 reads CASSTRVVNTEAFF. The CDR3, as DNA: TGTGCCAGCAGCACCAGGGTTGTGAACACTGAAGCTTTCTTT. V and J are TRBV5-6 and TRBJ1-1, with a weak D call TRBD1 (5 bases). The CDR3 loop spans 14 amino acids. Deletions cut 4 bases from V and 0 bases from J, with 10 bases between. In germline, CDR1 is SGHDT, CDR2 YYEEEE.

This clone came up a few times. J is TRBJ2-1 and V is TRBV9; maybe TRBD1 (6 bases). The germline gives CDR1 SGDLS, CDR2 YYNGEE. Trimming pared 4 bases from V and 7 bases from J, leaving 15 bases between. The CDR3 contains 14 residues. CDR3 DNA sequence: TGTGCCAGCAGCCCCGTGAGGGGGTATAATGAGCAGTTCTTC. Translating gives CASSPVRGYNEQFF.

This clone was seen a single time. CDR3 amino acids: CASKNRARQFTGELFF. The CDR3 region has the DNA TGTGCCAGCAAGAACAGGGCCCGACAATTCACCGGGGAGCTGTTTTTT. The rearrangement uses TRBV6-4 and TRBJ2-2, with D possibly matching TRBD1 (6 bases). The CDR3 has 16 residues. Trimming took off 7 bases at V and 4 bases at J, with 19 bases between the two ends. From germline, CDR1 is MRHNA and CDR2 SNTAGT.